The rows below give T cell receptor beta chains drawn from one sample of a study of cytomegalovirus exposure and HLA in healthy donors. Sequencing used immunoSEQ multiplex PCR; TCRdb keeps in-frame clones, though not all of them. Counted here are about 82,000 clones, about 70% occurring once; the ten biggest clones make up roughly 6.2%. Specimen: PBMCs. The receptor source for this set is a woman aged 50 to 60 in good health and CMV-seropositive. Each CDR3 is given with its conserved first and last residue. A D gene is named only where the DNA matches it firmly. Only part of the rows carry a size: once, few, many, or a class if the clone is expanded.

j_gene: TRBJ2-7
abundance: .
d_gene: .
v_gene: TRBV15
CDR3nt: TGTGCCACCAGCAGAGATTTGAGGACTTACGAGCAGTACTTC
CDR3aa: CATSRDLRTYEQYF

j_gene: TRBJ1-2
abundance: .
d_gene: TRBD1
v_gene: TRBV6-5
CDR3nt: TGTGCCAGCAGCGCCCCGGGACAGGGGGCTGGTGGCTACACCTTC
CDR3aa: CASSAPGQGAGGYTF

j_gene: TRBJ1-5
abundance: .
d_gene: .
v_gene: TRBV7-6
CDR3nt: TGTGCCAGCACCTCAGGGTATAGCAATCAGCCCCAGCATTTT
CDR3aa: CASTSGYSNQPQHF

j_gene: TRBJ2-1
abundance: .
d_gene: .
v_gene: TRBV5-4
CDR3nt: TGTGCCAGCAGCTACTTGGGGGGTGAGGGAGGGCAGTTCTTC
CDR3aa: CASSYLGGEGGQFF

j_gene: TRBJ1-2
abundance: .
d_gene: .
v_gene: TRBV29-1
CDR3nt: TGCAGCGTTGCCAGGGTGGGCGGCTACACCTTC
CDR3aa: CSVARVGGYTF

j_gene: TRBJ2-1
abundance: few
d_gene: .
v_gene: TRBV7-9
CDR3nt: TGTGCCAGCAGCCCTAGCTTGGGAGATGAGCAGTTCTTC
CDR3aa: CASSPSLGDEQFF

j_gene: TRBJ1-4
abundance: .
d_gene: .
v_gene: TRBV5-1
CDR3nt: TGCGCCAGCAGGGCGGAGGAGGGTTTCGATGAAAAACTGTTTTTT
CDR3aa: CASRAEEGFDEKLFF

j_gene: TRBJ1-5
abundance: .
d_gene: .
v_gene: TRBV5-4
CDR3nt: TGTGCCAGCAGCCAAACACCTTCAGATCAGCCCCAGCATTTT
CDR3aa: CASSQTPSDQPQHF

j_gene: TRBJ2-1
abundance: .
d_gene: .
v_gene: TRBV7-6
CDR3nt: TGTGCCAGCAGCTCAAAAACAGACTATGACAATGAGCAGTTCTTC
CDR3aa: CASSSKTDYDNEQFF

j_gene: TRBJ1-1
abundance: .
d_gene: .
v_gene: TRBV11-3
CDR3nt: TGTGCCAGCAGCTTCGGAGGGGAAGCTTTCTTT
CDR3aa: CASSFGGEAFF

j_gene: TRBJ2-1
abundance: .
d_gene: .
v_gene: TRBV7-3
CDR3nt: TGTGCCAGCAGCTTAGGTCCCCAGAGGGTCAATGAGCAGTTCTTC
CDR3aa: CASSLGPQRVNEQFF

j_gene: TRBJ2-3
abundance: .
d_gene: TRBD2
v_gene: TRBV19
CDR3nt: TGTGCCAGTAGTATAACTAGCGGACCGAACGCAGATACGCAGTATTTT
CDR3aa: CASSITSGPNADTQYF

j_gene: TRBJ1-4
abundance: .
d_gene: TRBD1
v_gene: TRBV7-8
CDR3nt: TGTGCCAGCTCCGACAGGGGAGGTAATGAAAAACTGTTTTTT
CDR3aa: CASSDRGGNEKLFF

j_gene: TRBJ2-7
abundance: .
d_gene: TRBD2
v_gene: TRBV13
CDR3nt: TGTGCCAGCAGCTTAGGGTCGGGAGGAAATTACGAGCAGTACTTC
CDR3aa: CASSLGSGGNYEQYF

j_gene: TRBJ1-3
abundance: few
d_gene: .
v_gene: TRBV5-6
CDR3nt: TGTGCCAGCAGCTTGGGAGGTTCTGGAAACACCATATATTTT
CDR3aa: CASSLGGSGNTIYF

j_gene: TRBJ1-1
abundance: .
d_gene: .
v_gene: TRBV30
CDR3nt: TGTGCCTCACGGACAGTGATGAACACTGAAGCTTTCTTT
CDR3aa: CASRTVMNTEAFF

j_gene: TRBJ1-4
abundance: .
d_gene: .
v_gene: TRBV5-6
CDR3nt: TGTGCCAGCAGCTTGAGGGGAGGTGAACTTGCAACTAATGAAAAACTGTTTTTT
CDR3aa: CASSLRGGELATNEKLFF

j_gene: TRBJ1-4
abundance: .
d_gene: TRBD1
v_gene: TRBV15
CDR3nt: TGTGCCACCAGCAGGGGGGGACAGTTCTCAACTAATGAAAAACTGTTTTTT
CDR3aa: CATSRGGQFSTNEKLFF

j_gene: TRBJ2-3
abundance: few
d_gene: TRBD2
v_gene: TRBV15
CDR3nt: TGTGCCACCAGCAGAGATCTCCCGGGACTAGCGGGAGGGCCGGTGGATACGCAGTATTTT
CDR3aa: CATSRDLPGLAGGPVDTQYF

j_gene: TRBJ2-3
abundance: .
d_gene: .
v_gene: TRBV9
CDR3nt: TGTGCCAGCAGCGTTAGTCCAGATACGCAGTATTTT
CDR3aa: CASSVSPDTQYF

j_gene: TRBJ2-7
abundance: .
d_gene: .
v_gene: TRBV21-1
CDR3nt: TGTGCCAGCAGCGGGGGACAGGAAAGGAGGTTTTGCGAGCAGTACTTC
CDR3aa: CASSGGQERRFCEQYF

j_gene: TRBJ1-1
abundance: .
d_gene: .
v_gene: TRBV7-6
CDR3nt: TGTGCCAGCAGCCCCGACAGTTACCCGATAGCTTTCTTT
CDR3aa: CASSPDSYPIAFF

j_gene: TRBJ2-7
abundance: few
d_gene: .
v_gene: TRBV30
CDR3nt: TGTGCCTGCCGAGGCACCTCCTACGAGCAGTACTTC
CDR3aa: CACRGTSYEQYF

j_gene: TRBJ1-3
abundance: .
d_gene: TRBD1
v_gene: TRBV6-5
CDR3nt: TGTGCCAGCAGGGACAGGGGGGGAAACACCATATATTTT
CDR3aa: CASRDRGGNTIYF

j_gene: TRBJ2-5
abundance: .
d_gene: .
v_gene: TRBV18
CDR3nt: TGTGCCAGCTCAAGAATCGCGGGAAAGGGGTCGGAGACCCAGTACTTC
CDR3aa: CASSRIAGKGSETQYF

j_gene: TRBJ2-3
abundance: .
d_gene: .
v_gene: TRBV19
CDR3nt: TGTGCCAGTAGTATAGGGGCTAGCTTTACAGATACGCAGTATTTT
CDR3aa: CASSIGASFTDTQYF

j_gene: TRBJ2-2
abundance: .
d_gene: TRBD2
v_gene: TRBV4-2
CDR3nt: TGTGCCAGCAGCCAAGGGTTTAGCGGGAGAGACACCGGGGAGCTGTTTTTT
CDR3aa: CASSQGFSGRDTGELFF

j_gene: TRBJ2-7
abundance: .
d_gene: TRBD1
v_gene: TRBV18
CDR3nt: TGTGCCAGCTCACCACCGACAGGGGGCAACGAGCAGTACTTC
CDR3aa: CASSPPTGGNEQYF

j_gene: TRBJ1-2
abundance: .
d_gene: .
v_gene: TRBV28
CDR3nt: TGTGCCAGCAGTTTTGGGGGCAGTGGCTACACCTTC
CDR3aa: CASSFGGSGYTF

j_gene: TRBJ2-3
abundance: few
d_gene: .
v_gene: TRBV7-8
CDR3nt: TGTGCCAGCAGCTCATTTAAAAGCGGTCCGATCTTT
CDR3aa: CASSSFKSGPIF

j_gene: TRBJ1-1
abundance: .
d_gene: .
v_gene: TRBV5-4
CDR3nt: TGTGCCAGCAGCCCTGGGGGGAGTCCTACTTCTGAAGCTTTCTTT
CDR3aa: CASSPGGSPTSEAFF

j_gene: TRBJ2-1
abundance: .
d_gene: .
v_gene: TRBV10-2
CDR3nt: TGCGCCAGCAAACAAGGGAGCTCCTACAATGAGCAGTTCTTC
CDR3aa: CASKQGSSYNEQFF

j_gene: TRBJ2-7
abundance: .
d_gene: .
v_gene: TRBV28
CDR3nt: TGTGCCACCGGCGGACTTTCCTACGAGCAGTACTTC
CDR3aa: CATGGLSYEQYF

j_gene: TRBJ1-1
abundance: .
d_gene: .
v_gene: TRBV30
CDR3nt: TGTGCAGCGGAAGGGGGCACTGAAGCTTTCTTT
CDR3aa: CAAEGGTEAFF

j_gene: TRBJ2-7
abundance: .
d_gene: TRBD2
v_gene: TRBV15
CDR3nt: TGTGCCACCCGGCTAGCGGGCTACGAGCAGTACTTC
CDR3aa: CATRLAGYEQYF

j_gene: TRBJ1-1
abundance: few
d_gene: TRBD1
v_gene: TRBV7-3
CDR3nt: TGTGCCAGCAGCTTAGACAGGGCGAACACTGAAGCTTTCTTT
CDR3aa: CASSLDRANTEAFF

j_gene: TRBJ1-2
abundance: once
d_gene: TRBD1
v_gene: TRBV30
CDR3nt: TGTGCCTGGAGCCAGGGGGAGATAAATGGCTACACCTTC
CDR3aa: CAWSQGEINGYTF

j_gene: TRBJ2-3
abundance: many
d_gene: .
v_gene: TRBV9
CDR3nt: TGTGCCAGCAGCGTAGGAACTTCCACAGATACGCAGTATTTT
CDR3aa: CASSVGTSTDTQYF

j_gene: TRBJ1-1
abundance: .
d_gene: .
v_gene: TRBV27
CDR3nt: TGTGCCAGCAGCACGGACAGAAATAACCCTGAAGCTTTCTTT
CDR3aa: CASSTDRNNPEAFF

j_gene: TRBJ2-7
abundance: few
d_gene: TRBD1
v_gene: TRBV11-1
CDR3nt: TGTGCCAGCAGCTTAGGGACAGGGACCTACGAGCAGTACTTC
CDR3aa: CASSLGTGTYEQYF

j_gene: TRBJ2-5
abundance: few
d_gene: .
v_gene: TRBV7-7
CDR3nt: TGTGCTAGCAGCTTAGAAGGCAGGCAAGAGACCCAGTACTTC
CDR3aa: CASSLEGRQETQYF

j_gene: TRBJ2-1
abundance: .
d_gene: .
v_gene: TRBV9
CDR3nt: TGTGCCAGCAGCGTAGAAGCTAGTAGGGGTAATGAGCAGTTCTTC
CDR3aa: CASSVEASRGNEQFF

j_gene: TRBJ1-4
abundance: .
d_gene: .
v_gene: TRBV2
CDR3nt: TGTGCCAGCAGTGAAGCGGTAAAGACAGGTTTTATAGAAAAACTGTTTTTT
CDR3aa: CASSEAVKTGFIEKLFF

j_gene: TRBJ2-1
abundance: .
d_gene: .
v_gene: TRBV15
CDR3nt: TGTGCCACCAGCAGAGATCGGAACAGCCCCTACAATGAGCAGTTCTTC
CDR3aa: CATSRDRNSPYNEQFF

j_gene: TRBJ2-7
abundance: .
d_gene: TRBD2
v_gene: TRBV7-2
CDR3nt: TGTGCCAGCAGCCCCGGGACTAGCAGAACCTACGAGCAGTACTTC
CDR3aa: CASSPGTSRTYEQYF

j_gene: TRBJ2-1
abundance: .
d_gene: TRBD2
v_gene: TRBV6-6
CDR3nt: TGTGCCAGCGGTAGCGGGAGGGCCGACGAGCAGTTCTTC
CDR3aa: CASGSGRADEQFF

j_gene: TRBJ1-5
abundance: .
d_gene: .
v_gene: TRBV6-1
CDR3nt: TGTGCCAGCAGTGTAGGTCAGGGCCGCAATCAGCCCCAGCATTTT
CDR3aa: CASSVGQGRNQPQHF